A single sample is the source of the 12 T cell receptor beta chains below, sequenced in a study of shared clonotypes between healthy human individuals. Clones were sequenced by immunoSEQ multiplex PCR, and TCRdb holds only the in-frame ones, with some missing. The repertoire includes some 2,000,000 clones, 90% to 95% of them detected once, and more than 0.1% sits in the top ten. Source material: naive CD4+ T cells sorted from blood. The subset: CD45RA+ positively selected. These receptors all come from a man between 18 and 29 years old in good health.

Worth noting for this clone: Different DNA sequences within this sample yield the same CDR3. V gene TRBV30 combines with J gene TRBJ1-2, with D uncertain. The CDR3 totals 12 residues. Deletions cut 0 bases from V and 1 base from J, with 3 bases between. Germline V lookup: CDR1 GTSNPN, CDR2 SVGIG (reference sequence). The CDR3 region is CAWSVSNYGYTF. The CDR3 nucleotides are TGTGCCTGGAGTGTCAGTAACTATGGCTACACCTTC.

The rearrangement uses TRBV7-2 and TRBJ2-1; a possible D gene is TRBD2 (5 bases). The CDR3 contains 18 residues. V lost 4 bases to trimming and J lost 1 base, with 20 bases between them. The germline V gene has CDR1 SGHTA and CDR2 FQGNSA. In DNA, the CDR3 is TGTGCCAGCAGCTCGCGCGAACTACTAGTTAGGTCCTACAATGAGCAGTTCTTC. This encodes CASSSRELLVRSYNEQFF.

The chain uses TRBV2 and TRBJ2-5; 9 nucleotides agree with TRBD1. Germline V gene lookup returns CDR1 SNHLY and CDR2 FYNNEI. CDR3 size: 12 residues. V lost 8 bases to trimming and J lost 5 bases; unmatched junction nucleotides: 3. The CDR3 sequence: CASAGQGETQYF. The CDR3 DNA reads TGTGCCAGCGCGGGACAGGGTGAGACCCAGTACTTC.

The V and J genes are TRBV19 and TRBJ2-7, with 7 bases lining up with TRBD2. Germline V lookup: CDR1 LNHDA, CDR2 SQIVND (reference sequence). The CDR3 is 13 residues long. Trimming cost V 1 base and J 5 bases; bases outside gene matches: 2. The CDR3 is CASSIVGGNEQYF. CDR3 DNA: TGTGCCAGTAGTATAGTCGGGGGGAACGAGCAGTACTTC.

The rearrangement joins TRBV19 to TRBJ2-3; TRBD2 is a possible D gene (5 bases). V shed 5 bases and J shed 2 bases, with 8 bases lying between them. The germline gives CDR1 LNHDA, CDR2 SQIVND (reference sequence). The CDR3 is made up of 13 amino acids. CDR3 amino acids: CASSPGLTDTQYF. CDR3 in DNA: TGTGCCAGTAGTCCTGGACTCACAGATACGCAGTATTTT.

This clone was seen only once. J is TRBJ2-2 and V is TRBV6-7, with D maybe TRBD1 (6 bases). TRBV6-7 is assigned to the ORF class and has an uncertain function. The CDR3 runs to 14 residues. Trimming removed 4 bases at V and 8 bases at J, with 14 bases between. The CDR3 loop is CASSCERGSGELFF. The CDR3 nucleotides read TGTGCCAGCAGTTGCGAAAGGGGGTCGGGGGAGCTGTTTTTT.

In its sample, this clone was seen once. This rearrangement joins TRBV6-5 to TRBJ2-3; D may match TRBD1 or TRBD2 (7 bases each). In germline, CDR1 is MNHEY, CDR2 SVGAGI. The CDR3 loop spans 15 amino acids. V was shortened by 10 bases and J by 1 base, with 18 bases between the two germline ends. The CDR3 nucleotides read TGTGCCACTTCCTTCTCAGGGGGGGGCACAGATACGCAGTATTTT. As protein: CATSFSGGGTDTQYF.

A remark on this clone: The same CDR3 is also encoded by other DNA sequences in this sample. The rearrangement uses TRBV4-1 and TRBJ2-1; D is ambiguous. The length of the CDR3 is 11 residues. In germline, CDR1 is MGHRA, CDR2 YSYEKL. V lost 2 bases, J lost 4 bases, and 0 bases lay in between. The CDR3 DNA reads TGCGCCAGCAGCCAATACAATGAGCAGTTCTTC. Its protein is CASSQYNEQFF.

J is TRBJ2-7 and V is TRBV23-1, with D perhaps matching TRBD1 or TRBD2 (5 bases each). TRBV23-1 is an ORF for which the function is uncertain. V was cut by 2 bases and J by 1 base, with 15 bases left in between. The CDR3 is 16 amino acids. CDR3: CASSQRDQRPSYEQYF. The CDR3, as DNA: TGCGCCAGCAGTCAAAGGGACCAGCGCCCATCCTACGAGCAGTACTTC.

This clone was observed once. The chain links TRBV27 to TRBJ1-2, with TRBD1 matching 9 bases. After removal of 5 bases from V and 4 bases from J, the junction contained 11 bases not matched to a gene. There are 16 residues in the CDR3. CDR1 is MNHEY, CDR2 SMNVEV, per germline (reference sequence). In nucleotides, the CDR3 is TGTGCCAGCAGTCCTCGGACAGGGGTTGGGTTCTATGGCTACACCTTC. Protein: CASSPRTGVGFYGYTF.

A word on this clone: Other nucleotide sequences from this sample produce the same CDR3. The chain uses TRBV5-1 and TRBJ2-2, with a weak D call TRBD2 (6 bases). Trimming took off 0 bases at V and 5 bases at J, with 11 bases between the two ends. The CDR3 has 15 amino acids. Germline loops: CDR1 SGHRS, CDR2 YFSETQ. CDR3 nucleotide sequence: TGCGCCAGCAGCTTGGAAGGGGCGGGGACCGGGGAGCTGTTTTTT. It yields the protein CASSLEGAGTGELFF.

The chain has TRBV27 and TRBJ1-1; the D gene is possibly TRBD1 (5 bases). Germline assignment: CDR1 MNHEY and CDR2 SMNVEV (reference sequence). This CDR3 has 15 residues. V shed 2 bases and J shed 0 bases, with 10 bases lying between them. Written as DNA, the CDR3 is TGTGCCAGCAGTTTAAGGGGCGGACTGAACACTGAAGCTTTCTTT. It encodes CASSLRGGLNTEAFF.